Below are 9 T cell receptor beta chains sequenced from a single sample in a study of technical replicates of blood from a few donors. The data were produced by immunoSEQ multiplex PCR, yet TCRdb's version contains in-frame clones alone and is incomplete. This table holds 75,000 to 85,000 clones, 75% to 90% found once. Sequencing was performed on PBMCs. The receptor set was obtained from a human donor in good health. Some clones in this sample may be carry-over from other donors' samples.

This sequence joins TRBV7-8 and TRBJ1-3; 12 nucleotides align to TRBD1. This CDR3 comprises 17 residues. Germline loops: CDR1 SGHVS, CDR2 FQNEAQ. J gave up 1 base and V 5 bases, and 6 bases lay outside the gene matches. CDR3 bases: TGTGCCAGCAGCCTCAGGGACAGGGGGCTTTCTGGAAACACCATATATTTT. Its translation: CASSLRDRGLSGNTIYF.

The V gene is TRBV5-1, the J gene TRBJ2-3, with TRBD2 identical over 8 bases. Germline loops: CDR1 SGHRS, CDR2 YFSETQ. CDR3 length: 15 residues. Trimming took 2 bases from V and 5 from J; bases not matched to a gene: 7. CDR3 sequence: CASSLTGGGGDTQYF. The DNA of the CDR3 is TGCGCCAGCAGCTTAACCGGGGGGGGAGGAGATACGCAGTATTTT. The whole variable domain, remainder taken from reference TRBV5-1 and TRBJ2-3, is KAGVTQTPRYLIKTRGQQVTLSCSPISGHRSVSWYQQTPGQGLQFLFEYFSETQRNKGNFPGRFSGRQFSNSRSEMNVSTLELGDSALYLCASSLTGGGGDTQYFGPGTRLTVL.

The chain employs TRBV15 and TRBJ2-7; 10 bases are shared with TRBD2. The V and J ends lost 0 bases and 2 bases, in that order; junction bases with no gene match: 16. Germline-derived CDR1 and CDR2 are LNHNV and YYDKDF (reference sequence). The CDR3 sequence is 20 residues long. In nucleotides, the CDR3 is TGTGCCACCAGCAGAGATGTGGGGGACAGGACGACTAGCGGGCCCTACGAGCAGTACTTC. Its protein is CATSRDVGDRTTSGPYEQYF. The full variable domain, with the rest looked up from reference TRBV15 and TRBJ2-7, is DAMVIQNPRYQVTQFGKPVTLSCSQTLNHNVMYWYQQKSSQAPKLLFHYYDKDFNNEADTPDNFQSRRPNTSFCFLDIRSPGLGDTAMYLCATSRDVGDRTTSGPYEQYFGPGTRLTVT.

The genes are TRBV4-1 and TRBJ1-1; no clear D. Germline loops: CDR1 MGHRA, CDR2 YSYEKL. The CDR3 totals 15 residues. V was pared by 0 bases and J by 1 base, with 9 bases between. CDR3 residues: CASSQDRSGNTEAFF. CDR3 DNA: TGCGCCAGCAGCCAAGATCGATCGGGGAACACTGAAGCTTTCTTT.

The chain is built from TRBV4-1 and TRBJ2-2; 11 positions match TRBD2. The CDR3 loop spans 17 amino acids. With V trimmed by 4 bases and J by 2 bases, 6 bases remained unmatched. Germline-derived CDR1 and CDR2 are MGHRA and YSYEKL. The CDR3 nucleotides read TGCGCCAGCAGCCCCGCTACTAGCGGGAGAAACACCGGGGAGCTGTTTTTT. Translated, it gives CASSPATSGRNTGELFF.

The chain has TRBV5-6 and TRBJ2-1; TRBD2 aligns across 10 bases. The CDR3 runs to 16 residues. Germline loops: CDR1 SGHDT, CDR2 YYEEEE. V lost 0 bases, J lost 2 bases, and 2 bases stayed unmatched. The CDR3 nucleotides read TGTGCCAGCAGCTTGGCACTAGCGGGACCCTACAATGAGCAGTTCTTC. Translating it yields CASSLALAGPYNEQFF. The whole variable domain, filled in from reference TRBV5-6 and TRBJ2-1, reads DAGVTQSPTHLIKTRGQQVTLRCSPKSGHDTVSWYQQALGQGPQFIFQYYEEEERQRGNFPDRFSGHQFPNYSSELNVNALLLGDSALYLCASSLALAGPYNEQFFGPGTRLTVL.

This clone was observed a few times. The J gene is TRBJ1-2, the V gene TRBV5-8; no reliable D call. The CDR3 is made up of 14 amino acids. V was clipped by 4 bases and J by 7 bases, with 17 bases between them. The germline CDR1 and CDR2 sequences are SGHTS and YDEGEE. The CDR3 loop is CASSTGGPKRGYTF. DNA of the CDR3: TGTGCCAGCAGCACCGGAGGCCCGAAGCGTGGCTACACCTTC.

This rearrangement joins TRBV7-2 to TRBJ2-3; perhaps TRBD1 as D (5 bases). CDR1 and CDR2 (germline): SGHTA, FQGNSA. V was clipped by 3 bases and J by 3 bases, with 13 bases between them. CDR3 size: 15 residues. The CDR3 region has the DNA TGTGCCAGCAGCTTCCCTGGGGCTAGGACAGATACGCAGTATTTT. Protein product: CASSFPGARTDTQYF.

The chain carries TRBV4-1 and TRBJ2-1, with 10 nucleotides matching TRBD2. With 7 bases clipped from V and 6 bases from J, the junction kept 6 bases outside the gene matches. The germline V gene has CDR1 MGHRA and CDR2 YSYEKL. The CDR3 is made up of 14 amino acids. CDR3 protein: CASNRAGGRNEQFF. The CDR3 DNA reads TGCGCCAGCAACCGAGCGGGAGGGCGCAATGAGCAGTTCTTC.